This T cell receptor beta chain came from a study of molecular identifiers for immune sequencing clone quantification (dated by TCRdb to 2016 to 2019). Broadly, across the study: For a replicate experiment, the RNA from either around 20,000 or 100,000 naive CD8 T cells was divided into five aliquots, and four of those aliquots went on to sequencing. CD8 T cells were used in a methods study to benchmark molecular-identifier clustering-based TCR repertoire sequencing (MIDCIRS) and TCR RNA copy counting. Summary of the overall study and its limitations: In CMV-specific effector cells, clones with more than 20 RNA copies accounted for over 97% of molecules, whereas in naive cells such clones accounted for under 1%. The naive libraries included spiked-in Jurkat TCR RNA (roughly ten copies' worth), and this Jurkat TCR RNA is not part of the donor repertoire. Spiked-in Jurkat TCR RNA equal to a single cell's worth was reported to be detectable even within one million naive CD8 T cells. Modeling indicated approximately 2.7 TCR RNA copies recovered per cell, compared with roughly 10 by digital PCR, which implies a capture efficiency of around 30%. The sizes of highly expanded clones could end up underestimated when identical TCR molecules share a barcode. When barcode sub-clustering was left out, chimeric consensus sequences inflated TCR diversity, with chimeras reaching as high as 47%.

Library prep was done by PCR. The data were produced on an Illumina HiSeq 4000. Bulk TCR libraries were generated as previously described, with the TCR primers listed in Table S5 used. Purification of total RNA was performed with the Qiagen AllPrep DNA/RNA kit. Before any analysis, reads coming from multiple sequencing runs of the same library were combined into one pool. Per the authors' processing: Reads were retained only if an exact TCR constant sequence was present, and the retained reads were trimmed to 150 nt and grouped according to their 12-nt molecular barcodes. Reads in each barcode group were sub-clustered using a 15% Levenshtein threshold, and a quality-weighted consensus sequence was built for each RNA molecule. Non-functional sequences were discarded, and so were lower-count sequences lying one edit away from another sequence. On the basis of fitting two negative binomial distributions, barcode sub-clusters with fewer than 20% of the maximum read count were discarded. Clones were called with MiXCR by TCRdb after fastp trimmed the public reads at Q25, and only in-frame beta chains were retained. Rows merge per CDR3 protein into single entries with the most common DNA and genes. The V and J calls, along with clone size, are taken from TCRdb and not from the paper's own processing. The sample yields 65,000 or so distinct CDR3 sequences; less than 20% were counted once. The top ten clonotypes cover roughly 1.6% of the sample.

CDR3 length: 14 amino acids, cysteine to phenylalanine. Only the CDR3 DNA stays, 42 bases, in frame from base 1. The germline V gene (reference sequence) specifies SGHNT as CDR1 and YYREEE as CDR2. Between the V and J ends, shortened by 4 bases and 3 bases respectively, the junction contains 11 bases. Libraries of naive CD8 T cells were generated from roughly 20,000 to 1,000,000 sorted cells, with 10%, 30% or 50% of the purified RNA used. Naive CD8 T cells were FACS-sorted as CD8+CD4-CCR7+CD45RA+ on a BD FACSAria II into RLT Plus buffer. To test detection sensitivity, Jurkat RNA equal to ten TCR copies was added to samples of roughly 18,000-1,000,000 naive CD8 T cells. CD8 T cells were enriched using RosetteSep CD8+ T Cell Enrichment Cocktail and Ficoll-Paque, and the enriched cells then underwent ACK red cell lysis. About this clonotype itself: What antigen it recognizes has not been identified. One base away there is no much larger clone; base qualities are not given.

The clonotype originates from a human donor in good health. Some libraries in this study had Jurkat cell RNA spiked in. The chain uses TRBV5-4 and TRBJ2-1; matching of 5 bases hints at TRBD1 as the D gene. The specimen sequenced was naive CD8+ T cells from blood, with Jurkat cell RNA spiked in. The cell subset or site label, as the study defines it: FACS-sorted CD8+CD4-CCR7+CD45RA+ naive T cells. The CDR3 loop reads CASSARQGYNEQFF. The nucleotide sequence reads TGTGCCAGCAGCGCTCGTCAGGGCTACAATGAGCAGTTCTTC.